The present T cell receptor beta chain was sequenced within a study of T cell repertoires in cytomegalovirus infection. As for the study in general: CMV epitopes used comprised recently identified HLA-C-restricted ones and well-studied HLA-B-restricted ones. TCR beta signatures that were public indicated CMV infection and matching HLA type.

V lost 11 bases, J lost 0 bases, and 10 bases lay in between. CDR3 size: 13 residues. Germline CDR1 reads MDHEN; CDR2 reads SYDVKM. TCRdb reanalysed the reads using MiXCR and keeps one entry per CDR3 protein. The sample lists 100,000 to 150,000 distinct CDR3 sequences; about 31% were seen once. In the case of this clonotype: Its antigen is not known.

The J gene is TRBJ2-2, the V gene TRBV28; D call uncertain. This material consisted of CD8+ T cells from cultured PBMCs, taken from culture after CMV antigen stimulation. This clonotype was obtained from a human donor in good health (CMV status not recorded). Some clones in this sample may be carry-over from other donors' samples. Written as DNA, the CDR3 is TGTGCCTCCGGGCCCTCGAACACCGGGGAGCTGTTTTTT. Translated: CASGPSNTGELFF. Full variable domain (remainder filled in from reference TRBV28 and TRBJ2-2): DVKVTQSSRYLVKRTGEKVFLECVQDMDHENMFWYRQDPGLGLRLIYFSYDVKMKEKGDIPEGYSVSREKKERFSLILESASTNQTSMYLCASGPSNTGELFFGEGSRLTVL.